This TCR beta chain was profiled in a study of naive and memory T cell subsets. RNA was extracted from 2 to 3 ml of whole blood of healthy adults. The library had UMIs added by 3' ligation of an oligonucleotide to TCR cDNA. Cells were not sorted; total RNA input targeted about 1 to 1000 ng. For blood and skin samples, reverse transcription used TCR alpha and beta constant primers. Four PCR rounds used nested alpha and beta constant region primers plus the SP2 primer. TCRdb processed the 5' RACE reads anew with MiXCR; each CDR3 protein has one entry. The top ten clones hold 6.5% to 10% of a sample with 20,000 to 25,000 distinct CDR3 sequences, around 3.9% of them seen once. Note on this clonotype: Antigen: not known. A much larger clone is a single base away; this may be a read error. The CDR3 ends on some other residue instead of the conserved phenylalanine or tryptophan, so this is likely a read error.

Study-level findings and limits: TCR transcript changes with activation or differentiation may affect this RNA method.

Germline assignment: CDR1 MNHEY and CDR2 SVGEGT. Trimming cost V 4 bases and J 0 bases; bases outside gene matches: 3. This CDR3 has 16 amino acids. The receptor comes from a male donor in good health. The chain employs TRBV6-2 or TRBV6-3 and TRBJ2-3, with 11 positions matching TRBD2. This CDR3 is CASSSLAGGSTDTQYI. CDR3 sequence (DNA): TGTGCCAGCAGTTCCTTAGCGGGGGGGAGCACAGATACGCAGTATATT.